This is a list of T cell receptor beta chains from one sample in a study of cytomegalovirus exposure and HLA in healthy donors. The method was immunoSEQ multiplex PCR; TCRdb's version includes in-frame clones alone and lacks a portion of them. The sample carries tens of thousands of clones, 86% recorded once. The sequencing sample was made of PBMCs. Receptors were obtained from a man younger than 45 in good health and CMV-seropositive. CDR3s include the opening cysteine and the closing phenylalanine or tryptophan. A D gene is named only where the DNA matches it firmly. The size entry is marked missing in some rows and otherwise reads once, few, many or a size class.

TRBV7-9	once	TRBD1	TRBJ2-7	TGTGCCAGCAGCCCCAACCCCCAAGGACAGGGGAGCGAGCAGTACTTC	CASSPNPQGQGSEQYF
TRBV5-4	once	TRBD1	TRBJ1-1	TGTGCCAGCAGCCAGCTGGGGACAGGGGGGAGCGCTTTCTTT	CASSQLGTGGSAFF
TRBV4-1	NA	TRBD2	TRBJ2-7	TGCGCCAGCAGCGACGGGACTAGCGGGGCTGTAACGGGCGAGCAGTACTTC	CASSDGTSGAVTGEQYF
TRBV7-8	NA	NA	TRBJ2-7	TGTGCCAGCAGCTTAGGCGCAGGTCCTTACGAGCAGTACTTC	CASSLGAGPYEQYF
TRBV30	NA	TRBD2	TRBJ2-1	TGTGCCTGGTTGGAATTCGATAGCGGGAGGACCTACAATGAGCAGTTCTTC	CAWLEFDSGRTYNEQFF
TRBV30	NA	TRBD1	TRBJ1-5	TGTGCCTGGAGTCCCGACAGGGGAGGGCGACCCCAGCATTTT	CAWSPDRGGRPQHF
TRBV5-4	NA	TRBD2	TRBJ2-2	TGTGCCAGCAGCTTGAGGTCAGGGAGGGTCGGGGAGCTGTTTTTT	CASSLRSGRVGELFF
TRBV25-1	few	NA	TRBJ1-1	TGTGCCAGCACCGGGGTCGGGGAATTAGGCACTGAAGCTTTCTTT	CASTGVGELGTEAFF
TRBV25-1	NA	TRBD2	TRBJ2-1	TGTGCCAGCAGTGAATATTCCGCGGGAGGGCAGTTCTTC	CASSEYSAGGQFF
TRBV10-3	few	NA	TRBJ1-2	TGTGCCATCAGTCCAACCAGACAGGCCTATGGCTACACCTTC	CAISPTRQAYGYTF
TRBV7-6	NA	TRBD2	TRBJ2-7	TGTGCCAGCAGCTCCTACGGAGCGGGAAACGAGCAGTACTTC	CASSSYGAGNEQYF
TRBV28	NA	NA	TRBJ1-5	TGTGCCAGCACCCCTGGGACAATGGGCAATCAGCCCCAGCATTTT	CASTPGTMGNQPQHF
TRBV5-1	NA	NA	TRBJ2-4	TGCGCCAGCAGCTTGATACCGACAGCGATAGCCAAAAACATTCAGTACTTC	CASSLIPTAIAKNIQYF
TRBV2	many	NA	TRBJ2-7	TGTGCCAGCAGTGATCAGGGTCGCGAGCAGTACTTC	CASSDQGREQYF
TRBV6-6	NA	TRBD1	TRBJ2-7	TGTGCCAGCAGTTACTCGATCAGGGACAGCTCCTACGAGCAGTACTTC	CASSYSIRDSSYEQYF
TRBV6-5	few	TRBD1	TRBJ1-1	TGTGCCAGCAGTCCCACCACAGGGGCGAACACTGAAGCTTTCTTT	CASSPTTGANTEAFF
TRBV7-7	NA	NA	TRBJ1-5	TGTGCTAGCAGCTTAGTGGGGTGGAGGGGACGCAATCAGCCCCAGCATTTT	CASSLVGWRGRNQPQHF
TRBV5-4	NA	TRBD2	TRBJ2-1	TGTGCCAGCAGCACCAAGCGGGAGCTGGGCAATGAGCAGTTCTTC	CASSTKRELGNEQFF
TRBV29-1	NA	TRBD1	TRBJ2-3	TGCAGCGTTGGAGGACAGGGGTCCCGCACAGATACGCAGTATTTT	CSVGGQGSRTDTQYF
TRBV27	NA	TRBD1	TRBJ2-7	TGTGCCAGCAGTCACGGGACAGGGTGGTACTTC	CASSHGTGWYF
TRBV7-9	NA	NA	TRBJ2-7	TGTGCCAGCAGCACCGGGGACACCTACGAGCAGTACTTC	CASSTGDTYEQYF